Below, 17 T cell receptor beta chains from the same sample are listed, as sequenced in a study of T cell responses to AZD1222 COVID-19 vaccine. TCRdb's copy holds only in-frame clones and misses some; the assay was immunoSEQ multiplex PCR. The sample includes about 83,000 clones, approximately 88% of them seen just once. This material consisted of peripheral blood, taken on day 0 of MenACWY control vaccination. These TCRs come from an adult in good health.

The chain employs TRBV6-5 and TRBJ1-3; D ambiguous. Germline V gene data show CDR1 as MNHEY and CDR2 as SVGAGI. V was clipped by 5 bases and J by 1 base, with 9 bases between them. This CDR3 is built from 14 residues. The CDR3 DNA reads as TGTGCCAGCAGTCCCAAAATGTCTGGAAACACCATATATTTT. Amino acids: CASSPKMSGNTIYF.

This chain links TRBV28 with TRBJ1-2; D is possibly TRBD1 (5 bases). This CDR3 comprises 14 residues. Germline loops: CDR1 MDHEN, CDR2 SYDVKM. Trimming removed 5 bases at V and 6 bases at J, with 16 bases between. Written as DNA, the CDR3 is TGTGCCAGCAGTGGGCAGGGACGCGCTAATGGCTACACCTTC. Its protein product is CASSGQGRANGYTF.

The chain employs TRBV28 and TRBJ1-6; D is ambiguous. CDR1 and CDR2 (germline): MDHEN, SYDVKM. This CDR3 is built from 13 residues. V gave up 8 bases and J gave up 6 bases, with 11 bases separating them. Written as DNA, the CDR3 is TGTGCCAGCCGTCCAGTCCTTAATTCACCCCTCCACTTT. This encodes CASRPVLNSPLHF.

The chain links TRBV2 to TRBJ2-7, with D possibly being TRBD2 (7 bases). V lost 7 bases and J lost 7, with 20 bases in between. The CDR3 covers 14 residues. CDR1 and CDR2 from the germline V gene are SNHLY and FYNNEI. The CDR3 here is CASTEGGGPREQYF. The CDR3 DNA follows: TGTGCCAGCACCGAAGGGGGAGGGCCGAGGGAGCAGTACTTC.

The rearrangement links TRBV30 to TRBJ2-5; unclear D gene. This CDR3 spans 12 amino acids. Deletions cut 2 bases from V and 5 bases from J, with 9 bases between. From germline, CDR1 is GTSNPN and CDR2 SVGIG (reference sequence). The CDR3 sequence is CAWSKVEETQYF. CDR3 coding DNA: TGTGCCTGGAGTAAGGTTGAGGAGACCCAGTACTTC.

This clone has only one observation. CDR3 loop: CASSPARQNTEAFF. CDR3 coding DNA: TGTGCCAGCTCCCCTGCGCGACAAAACACTGAAGCTTTCTTT. V is TRBV18 and J is TRBJ1-1; the D is unclear. The V end was cut by 6 bases, the J end by 2 bases, with 13 bases between. The CDR3 consists of 14 residues. Germline lookup yields CDR1 KGHSH and CDR2 LQKENI.

On this clone: The conserved closing phenylalanine or tryptophan is absent in this CDR3, likely reflecting a read error. The DNA is omitted, as the CDR3 cannot be located on it reliably, and the CDR3 follows TCRdb's listing. The rearrangement joins TRBV7-6 to TRBJ1-2; TRBD1, the D gene given by the table, was not confirmed from the DNA. Germline CDR1 SGHVS, CDR2 FNYEAQ. The CDR3 sequence runs 14 residues, both termini included. CDR3 in amino acids: CASSLTRQGAQVAG.

The V and J genes are TRBV7-3 and TRBJ2-1, with a tentative D call TRBD1 (5 bases). Germline V gene sequence: CDR1 SGHTA, CDR2 FQGTGA. CDR3 length equals 16 residues. With 5 bases removed from V and 2 bases from J, the gap between germline ends came to 16 bases. The CDR3 reads CASSPSRDGPYNEQFF. The CDR3 region has the DNA TGTGCCAGCAGCCCCTCCAGGGATGGGCCCTACAATGAGCAGTTCTTC.

The chain recombines TRBV10-3 with TRBJ2-1, with 8 bases lining up with TRBD2. V lost 0 bases, J lost 9 bases, and 7 bases stayed unmatched. Germline CDR1 ENHRY, CDR2 SYGVKD. The CDR3 extends over 15 amino acids. This chain's CDR3 is CAISESSGIPTEQFF. In DNA, the CDR3 is TGTGCCATCAGTGAGTCTAGCGGGATCCCCACTGAGCAGTTCTTC.

This clone was detected a few times. The chain carries TRBV7-2 and TRBJ1-2, with D uncertain. Germline V lookup: CDR1 SGHTA, CDR2 FQGNSA. V was cut by 2 bases and J by 8 bases, with 21 bases left in between. This CDR3 is built from 16 residues. CDR3 amino acids: CASSLLDPGSGWGYTF. The CDR3 DNA reads TGTGCCAGCAGCTTATTGGACCCGGGTTCCGGATGGGGCTACACCTTC.

The chain couples TRBV3-1 (or the pseudogene TRBV3-2) to TRBJ1-2; D remains ambiguous. Germline V gene data show CDR1 as LGHDT and CDR2 as YNNKEL (reference sequence). Trimming removed 1 base at V and 8 bases at J, with 8 bases between. The CDR3 consists of 12 residues. CDR3 sequence reads: CASSQGRSGYTF. Here the CDR3 DNA reads TGTGCCAGCAGCCAAGGACGATCGGGCTACACCTTC.

The genes are TRBV7-9 and TRBJ2-7; unclear D gene. V lost 2 bases, J lost 10 bases, and 12 bases lay in between. The germline V gene encodes CDR1 SEHNR and CDR2 FQNEAQ (reference sequence). The CDR3 runs 12 residues. DNA of the CDR3: TGTGCCAGCAGCTTACCGGCTGAGGAACAGTACTTC. It specifies CASSLPAEEQYF. Combining the CDR3 with reference TRBV7-9 and TRBJ2-7 gives the whole variable domain DTGVSQNPRHKITKRGQNVTFRCDPISEHNRLYWYRQTLGQGPEFLTYFQNEAQLEKSRLLSDRFSAERPKGSFSTLEIQRTEQGDSAMYLCASSLPAEEQYFGPGTRLTVT.

This chain uses TRBV27 with TRBJ2-3; 7 bases line up with TRBD2. CDR3 length: 18 amino acids. From germline, CDR1 is MNHEY and CDR2 SMNVEV (reference sequence). V gave up 6 bases and J gave up 2 bases; unmatched junction bases: 17. The CDR3 bases are TGTGCCAGCAGACGCCGGTTAGCGGGCTCTTCACCCACAGATACGCAGTATTTT. This gives the protein CASRRRLAGSSPTDTQYF.

The chain has TRBV7-2 and TRBJ2-1; 10 positions agree with TRBD2. J gave up 7 bases and V 6 bases, and 9 bases lay outside the gene matches. The CDR3 length is 15 residues. The germline CDR1 and CDR2 sequences are SGHTA and FQGNSA. CDR3 bases: TGTGCCAGCAGTCTAACTAGCGGGATTGGTAATGAGCAGTTCTTC. It yields the protein CASSLTSGIGNEQFF.

The chain couples TRBV27 to TRBJ2-7; TRBD1 aligns across 9 bases. CDR1 MNHEY and CDR2 SMNVEV come from the germline V gene (reference sequence). The junction had 6 bases not matched to a gene; V was cut back by 5 bases and J by 7 bases. This CDR3 is built from 13 residues. This chain's CDR3 is CASSLGTGWEQYF. CDR3 nucleotide sequence: TGTGCCAGCAGTCTTGGGACAGGGTGGGAGCAGTACTTC.

The genes are TRBV28 and TRBJ1-2, with D possibly matching TRBD1 (5 bases). Germline CDR1 is MDHEN and CDR2 is SYDVKM. Trimming removed 7 bases from V and 8 bases from J, with 17 bases in between. The CDR3 extends over 13 amino acids. CDR3 nucleotides: TGTGCCAGCAATATACCCGGGGGAAGGGGCTACACCTTC. This translates into CASNIPGGRGYTF.

This rearrangement joins TRBV18 to TRBJ2-5, with a tentative D call TRBD2 (5 bases). CDR3 length: 13 amino acids. The germline V gene has CDR1 KGHSH and CDR2 LQKENI. Trimming pared 3 bases from V and 1 base from J, leaving 6 bases between. CDR3 region: CASSPGVQETQYF. CDR3 bases: TGTGCCAGCTCACCCGGGGTCCAAGAGACCCAGTACTTC.